The 10 T cell receptor beta chains given below trace back to one sample, sequenced in a study of blood T cell repertoires in COVID-19. Libraries were prepared by immunoSEQ multiplex PCR; TCRdb keeps only in-frame clonotypes and omits some of them. The sample includes roughly 200,000 clones, 84% seen only once; the top ten take 15% to 20%. Sequenced material: peripheral blood. Receptors were obtained from a woman aged 80 or over with active or convalescent COVID-19.

The chain uses TRBV12-3 or TRBV12-4 and TRBJ2-2; no reliable D call. Deletions cut 1 base from V and 6 bases from J, with 6 bases between. The CDR3 is made up of 13 amino acids. Written as DNA, the CDR3 is TGTGCCAGCAGTTTAGGGGCCCCCGGGGAGCTGTTTTTT. Residues: CASSLGAPGELFF.

This clone was seen once. This sequence joins TRBV3-1 (or the pseudogene TRBV3-2) and TRBJ2-3, with 15 nucleotides matching TRBD2. Trimming cost V 1 base and J 0 bases; bases outside gene matches: 5. CDR1 is LGHDT and CDR2 is YNNKEL in the germline V gene (reference sequence). The CDR3 is 19 amino acids. The CDR3 nucleotides are TGTGCCAGCAGCCAAGCGGGACTAGCGGGAGGTTCGAGCACAGATACGCAGTATTTT. Residues: CASSQAGLAGGSSTDTQYF.

This clone was recorded a few times. This chain links TRBV5-1 with TRBJ1-2; tentatively, D is TRBD1 (6 bases). CDR3 size: 13 residues. V gave up 0 bases and J gave up 5 bases, with 8 bases separating them. Per germline, CDR1 SGHRS and CDR2 YFSETQ. In DNA, the CDR3 is TGCGCCAGCAGCTTGGGGACAGAGTATGGCTACACCTTC. It specifies CASSLGTEYGYTF.

This chain connects TRBV7-2 to TRBJ1-5; tentative D call: TRBD1 (5 bases). Germline values: CDR1 SGHTA, CDR2 FQGNSA. The CDR3 loop spans 13 amino acids. The ends were cut back, 4 bases at V and 5 bases at J, with 9 bases in the middle. CDR3 sequence (DNA): TGTGCCAGCAGCTCCCAACAGGATCAGCCCCAGCATTTT. Protein product: CASSSQQDQPQHF.

The chain links TRBV21-1 to TRBJ2-7; TRBD1 is taken as the D call from the table, unchecked against the DNA. TRBV21-1 is a known pseudogene. This CDR3 is 13 amino acids long. The chain's CDR3 is CASSTLQGYEQYF. The CDR3 DNA reads as TGTGCCAGCAGCACGCTACAGGGCTACGAGCAGTACTTC.

The chain links TRBV5-1 to TRBJ1-2; D is possibly TRBD1 (6 bases). Germline values: CDR1 SGHRS, CDR2 YFSETQ. The CDR3 runs 15 residues. V lost 6 bases and J lost 7, with 22 bases in between. CDR3 in amino acids: CASTPDRGVLFGYTF. Written as DNA, the CDR3 is TGCGCCAGCACCCCGGACAGAGGTGTCCTCTTTGGCTACACCTTC.

The chain employs TRBV5-1 and TRBJ2-3, with 7 bases aligning to TRBD1. The length of the CDR3 is 14 residues. The J segment lost 0 bases and the V segment lost 4 bases, leaving 2 bases of the junction unmatched. Germline values: CDR1 SGHRS, CDR2 YFSETQ. The CDR3 bases are TGCGCCAGCAGCCAGGGACAGAGCACAGATACGCAGTATTTT. Translation: CASSQGQSTDTQYF. Drawing the rest from reference TRBV5-1 and TRBJ2-3, the complete variable domain is KAGVTQTPRYLIKTRGQQVTLSCSPISGHRSVSWYQQTPGQGLQFLFEYFSETQRNKGNFPGRFSGRQFSNSRSEMNVSTLELGDSALYLCASSQGQSTDTQYFGPGTRLTVL.

This chain connects TRBV28 to TRBJ2-7; TRBD2 is a possible D gene (6 bases). V was trimmed by 10 bases and J by 2 bases, leaving 18 bases between them. Looked up from germline, CDR1 is MDHEN and CDR2 is SYDVKM. The CDR3 contains 14 residues. CDR3 region: CATAQRGLTYEQYF. The CDR3 region has the DNA TGTGCCACAGCCCAGAGGGGACTCACCTACGAGCAGTACTTC. The full variable domain, rest sourced from reference TRBV28 and TRBJ2-7, is DVKVTQSSRYLVKRTGEKVFLECVQDMDHENMFWYRQDPGLGLRLIYFSYDVKMKEKGDIPEGYSVSREKKERFSLILESASTNQTSMYLCATAQRGLTYEQYFGPGTRLTVT.

This clone was seen a single time. This CDR3 reads CASSSSGENQETQYF. DNA for the CDR3: TGTGCCAGCAGTTCGTCCGGGGAGAACCAAGAGACCCAGTACTTC. This chain links TRBV11-3 with TRBJ2-5; D is possibly TRBD2 (5 bases). The CDR3 is 15 residues long. The germline V gene has CDR1 SGHNT and CDR2 YENEEA. The V end was cut by 6 bases, the J end by 0 bases, with 14 bases between.

The chain combines TRBV6-6 with TRBJ2-5; 9 positions agree with TRBD1. Germline CDR1 reads MNHNY; CDR2 reads SVGAGI (reference sequence). This CDR3 is 15 amino acids long. The V segment lost 6 bases and the J segment 1 base; nucleotides outside the gene matches: 6. The CDR3 region is CASRGDRVPQETQYF. For the CDR3, the DNA is TGTGCCAGCAGAGGGGACAGGGTACCCCAAGAGACCCAGTACTTC.